This T cell receptor (beta chain) was identified during a study of blood T cell repertoires in COVID-19. Looking at the study overall: The United States, Italy and Spain supplied acute and convalescent COVID-19 samples. Sources were T cells, B-cell-depleted T cells, or PBMCs; the material itself was cDNA or gDNA.

Method: immunoSEQ multiplex PCR; TCRdb's copy keeps in-frame clones and lacks some. Among about 240,000 clones listed, about four fifths were seen once. This CDR3 has 19 amino acids. After removal of 3 bases from V and 0 bases from J, the junction contained 8 bases not matched to a gene. The germline gives CDR1 WNHNN, CDR2 SYGVQD (reference sequence). The chain is built from TRBV10-1 and TRBJ2-1; 13 bases fit TRBD2. The specimen was peripheral blood. The clonotype was recovered from a young woman with acute or convalescent COVID-19. The CDR3 DNA follows: TGCGCCAGCAGTGATAGGACTAGCGGGAGATACCGCTCCTACAATGAGCAGTTCTTC. This encodes CASSDRTSGRYRSYNEQFF.